Presented here are 8 T cell receptor beta chains from one specimen sequenced in a study of CD4 T cells in relation to SARS-CoV-2 and coronaviruses. The repertoire was sequenced with immunoSEQ multiplex PCR; TCRdb's copy has only in-frame clones and lacks some. This repertoire shows approximately 31,000 clones, around 76% found once; its top ten account for around 3.7%. What these receptors recognize is not known. Input material: memory CD4+ T cells from PBMCs, cultured in vitro. The receptors here all came from an adult with COVID-19.

V gene TRBV18 combines with J gene TRBJ2-7; tentative D call: TRBD2 (7 bases). Trimming cost V 3 bases and J 0 bases, with 21 bases left between them. The CDR3 covers 18 residues. Germline CDR1 is KGHSH and CDR2 is LQKENI. CDR3 loop: CASSPKGDLAESSYEQYF. The CDR3 DNA follows: TGTGCCAGCTCACCGAAGGGGGATCTAGCGGAAAGCTCCTACGAGCAGTACTTC.

This chain uses TRBV7-9 with TRBJ2-2; no firm D call. Per the germline V gene, CDR1 is SEHNR and CDR2 is FQNEAQ (reference sequence). This CDR3 region has 16 residues. Deletions cut 1 base from V and 1 base from J, with 10 bases between. The CDR3 is CASSLVWVKNTGELFF. The CDR3 nucleotides are TGTGCCAGCAGCTTAGTCTGGGTAAAGAACACCGGGGAGCTGTTTTTT. Looking up the rest from reference TRBV7-9 and TRBJ2-2 gives the full variable domain: DTGVSQNPRHKITKRGQNVTFRCDPISEHNRLYWYRQTLGQGPEFLTYFQNEAQLEKSRLLSDRFSAERPKGSFSTLEIQRTEQGDSAMYLCASSLVWVKNTGELFFGEGSRLTVL.

In this sample, this clone turned up a few times. Other DNA sequences within the sample encode an identical CDR3. The chain couples TRBV5-1 to TRBJ2-7; D perhaps matches TRBD2 (5 bases). The CDR3 is 13 residues long. Trimming removed 2 bases from V and 2 bases from J, with 8 bases in between. Per the germline V gene, CDR1 is SGHRS and CDR2 is YFSETQ. CDR3 protein: CASSFGGTYEQYF. CDR3 coding DNA: TGCGCCAGCAGCTTCGGAGGAACCTACGAGCAGTACTTC.

Only a few counts were recorded for this clone. The V call is TRBV9, the J call TRBJ1-5, with 8 bases lining up with TRBD1. Germline V gene data show CDR1 as SGDLS and CDR2 as YYNGEE. The CDR3 is 15 residues long. V lost 5 bases to trimming and J lost 2 bases; unmatched junction nucleotides: 6. The CDR3 loop is CASSRTGTGNQPQHF. The DNA of the CDR3 is TGTGCCAGCAGTAGGACAGGGACTGGCAATCAGCCCCAGCATTTT. Drawing the rest from reference TRBV9 and TRBJ1-5, the complete variable domain is DSGVTQTPKHLITATGQRVTLRCSPRSGDLSVYWYQQSLDQGLQFLIQYYNGEERAKGNILERFSAQQFPDLHSELNLSSLELGDSALYFCASSRTGTGNQPQHFGDGTRLSIL.

In its sample, this clone was seen once. The rearrangement uses TRBV11-2 and TRBJ1-5; D gene unclear. CDR1 and CDR2 from the germline V gene are SGHAT and FQNNGV. Between the trimmed V and J ends, which lost 1 base and 4 bases, there was a span of 8 bases. This CDR3 contains 14 residues. The CDR3 bases are TGTGCCAGCAGCTTAGGAGGTGGAAATCAGCCCCAGCATTTT. The encoded protein is CASSLGGGNQPQHF. Full variable domain (rest looked up from reference TRBV11-2 and TRBJ1-5): EAGVAQSPRYKIIEKRQSVAFWCNPISGHATLYWYQQILGQGPKLLIQFQNNGVVDDSQLPKDRFSAERLKGVDSTLKIQPAKLEDSAVYLCASSLGGGNQPQHFGDGTRLSIL.

The chain joins TRBV12-3 or TRBV12-4 to TRBJ2-1; D uncertain. V shed 4 bases and J shed 6 bases, with 10 bases lying between them. This CDR3 is 13 amino acids long. The CDR3 bases are TGTGCCAGCAGTTCAAGATTGGGCAATGAGCAGTTCTTC. Translation: CASSSRLGNEQFF.

The chain uses TRBV29-1 and TRBJ1-1, with 7 bases aligning to TRBD1. The junction had 6 bases not matched to a gene; V was cut back by 7 bases and J by 1 base. The CDR3 is made up of 13 amino acids. Germline lookup yields CDR1 SQVTM and CDR2 ANQGSEA. The CDR3 nucleotides are TGCAGCGGAACGGACAGGACGAACACTGAAGCTTTCTTT. Amino acid sequence: CSGTDRTNTEAFF.

Comment on this clone: Because the CDR3's place on the DNA is in doubt, the DNA is left out and the CDR3 is given as listed by TCRdb. The chain recombines TRBV6-5 with TRBJ2-2; the table's D call TRBD2 went unverified against the DNA. The germline CDR1 and CDR2 sequences are MNHEY and SVGAGI. The CDR3 comprises 15 residues, both ends counted. The CDR3 sequence is CASSYSARRAGELFF.